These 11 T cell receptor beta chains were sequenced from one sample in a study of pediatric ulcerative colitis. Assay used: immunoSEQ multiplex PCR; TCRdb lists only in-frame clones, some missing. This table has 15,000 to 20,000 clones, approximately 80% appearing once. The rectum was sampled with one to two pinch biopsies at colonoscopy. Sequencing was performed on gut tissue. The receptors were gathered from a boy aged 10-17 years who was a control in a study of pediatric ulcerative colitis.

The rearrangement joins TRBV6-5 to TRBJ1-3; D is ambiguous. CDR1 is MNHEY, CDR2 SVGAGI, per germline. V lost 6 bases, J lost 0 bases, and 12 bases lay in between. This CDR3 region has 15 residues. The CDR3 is CASRPQADSGNTIYF. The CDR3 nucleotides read TGTGCCAGCAGGCCCCAGGCAGACTCTGGAAACACCATATATTTT.

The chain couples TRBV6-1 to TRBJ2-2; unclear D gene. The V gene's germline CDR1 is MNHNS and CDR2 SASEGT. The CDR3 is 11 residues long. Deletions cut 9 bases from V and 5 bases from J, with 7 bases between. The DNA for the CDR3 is TGTGCCAGTGGGCGGACCGGGGAGCTGTTTTTT. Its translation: CASGRTGELFF.

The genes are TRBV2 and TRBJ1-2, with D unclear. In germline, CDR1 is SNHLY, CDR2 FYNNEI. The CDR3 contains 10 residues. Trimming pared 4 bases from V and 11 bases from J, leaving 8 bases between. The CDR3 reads CASSAATYTF. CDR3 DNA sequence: TGTGCCAGCAGTGCTGCGACTTACACCTTC. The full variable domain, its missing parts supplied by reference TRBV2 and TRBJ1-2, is EPEVTQTPSHQVTQMGQEVILRCVPISNHLYFYWYRQILGQKVEFLVSFYNNEISEKSEIFDDQFSVERPDGSNFTLKIRSTKLEDSAMYFCASSAATYTFGSGTRLTVV.

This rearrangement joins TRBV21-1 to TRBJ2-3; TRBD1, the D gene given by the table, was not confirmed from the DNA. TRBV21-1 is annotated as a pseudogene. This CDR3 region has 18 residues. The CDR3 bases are TGTGCCAGCAGCAAAGTCGGTTTTCAGACCAGCAGGGGGGATACGCAGTATTTT. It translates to CASSKVGFQTSRGDTQYF.

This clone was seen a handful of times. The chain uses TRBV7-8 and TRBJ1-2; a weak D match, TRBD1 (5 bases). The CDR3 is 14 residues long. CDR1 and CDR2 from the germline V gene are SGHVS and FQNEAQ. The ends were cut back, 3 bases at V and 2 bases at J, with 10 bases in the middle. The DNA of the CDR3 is TGTGCCAGCAGCTTGGGGCAGAAAAACTATGGCTACACCTTC. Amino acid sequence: CASSLGQKNYGYTF.

The CDR3 nucleotides are TGCGCCAGCAGCCAAGATCTAGCGGGGGGCGATGAGCAGTTCTTC. As protein: CASSQDLAGGDEQFF. The chain combines TRBV4-3 with TRBJ2-1; 11 positions match TRBD2. The CDR3 has 15 residues. Per germline, CDR1 LGHNA and CDR2 YSLEER. V trimming: 0 bases; J trimming: 8 bases; junction bases outside the gene matches: 3.

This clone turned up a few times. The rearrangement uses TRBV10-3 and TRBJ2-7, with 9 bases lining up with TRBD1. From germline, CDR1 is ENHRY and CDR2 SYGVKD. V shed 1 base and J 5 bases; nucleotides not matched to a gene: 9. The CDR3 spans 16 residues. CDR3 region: CAISEFRDRETHEQYF. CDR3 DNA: TGTGCCATCAGTGAGTTCCGGGACAGGGAAACCCACGAGCAGTACTTC.

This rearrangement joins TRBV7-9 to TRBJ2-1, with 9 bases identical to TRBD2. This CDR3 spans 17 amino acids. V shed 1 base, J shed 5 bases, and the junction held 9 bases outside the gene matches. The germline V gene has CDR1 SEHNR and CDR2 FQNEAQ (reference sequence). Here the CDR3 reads CASSLEASGMFHNEQFF. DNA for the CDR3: TGTGCCAGCAGCTTAGAGGCTAGCGGGATGTTTCACAATGAGCAGTTCTTC. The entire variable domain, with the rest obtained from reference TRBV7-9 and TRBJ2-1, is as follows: DTGVSQNPRHKITKRGQNVTFRCDPISEHNRLYWYRQTLGQGPEFLTYFQNEAQLEKSRLLSDRFSAERPKGSFSTLEIQRTEQGDSAMYLCASSLEASGMFHNEQFFGPGTRLTVL.

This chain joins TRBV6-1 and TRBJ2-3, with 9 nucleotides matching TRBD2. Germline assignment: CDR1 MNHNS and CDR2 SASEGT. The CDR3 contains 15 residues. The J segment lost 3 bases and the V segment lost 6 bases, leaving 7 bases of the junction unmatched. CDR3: CASSSSGEGTDTQYF. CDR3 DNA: TGTGCCAGCAGCTCTAGCGGGGAGGGTACAGATACGCAGTATTTT.

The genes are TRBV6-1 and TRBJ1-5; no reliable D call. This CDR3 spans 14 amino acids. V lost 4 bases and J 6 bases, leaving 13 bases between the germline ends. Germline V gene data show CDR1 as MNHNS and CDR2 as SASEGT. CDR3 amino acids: CASSARWVSQPQHF. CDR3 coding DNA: TGTGCCAGCAGTGCTCGGTGGGTAAGTCAGCCCCAGCATTTT.

Here the CDR3 reads CASSYEAGVHTDTQYF. The CDR3 region has the DNA TGTGCCAGCAGCTATGAAGCGGGGGTCCACACAGATACGCAGTATTTT. The chain links TRBV7-8 to TRBJ2-3; 8 nucleotides line up with TRBD2. The CDR3 extends over 16 amino acids. Trimming at V came to 4 bases and at J to 2 bases, leaving 8 bases not matched to a gene. Germline CDR1 SGHVS, CDR2 FQNEAQ.